The 5 T cell receptor beta chains given below trace back to one sample, sequenced in a study of blood T cell repertoires in COVID-19. Generated by immunoSEQ multiplex PCR, the TCRdb table keeps only in-frame clones and is missing some. The sample has around 250,000 clones, roughly 91% seen once; the top ten hold approximately 3.7%. Material for sequencing was PBMCs or T cells enriched from blood (not recorded which). The receptors shown here come from a woman aged 25 to 39 who had recovered from COVID-19.

The J gene is TRBJ1-5, the V gene TRBV4-2; D ambiguous. The CDR3 extends over 14 amino acids. Germline V gene lookup returns CDR1 LGHNA and CDR2 YNFKEQ. Trimming cost V 1 base and J 6 bases, with 10 bases left between them. The CDR3, as DNA: TGTGCCAGCAGCCAAGGATTTTCCGGTCAGCCCCAGCATTTT. Amino acids: CASSQGFSGQPQHF.

This chain links TRBV28 with TRBJ1-4; TRBD1 matches at 10 bases. Unmatched junction bases numbered 6, after V lost 6 bases and J lost 5 bases. Germline CDR1 is MDHEN and CDR2 is SYDVKM. The CDR3 runs to 15 residues. CDR3 DNA: TGTGCCAGCAGCTATGGGGACAGGGGAAATGAAAAACTGTTTTTT. This translates into CASSYGDRGNEKLFF. Drawing the rest from reference TRBV28 and TRBJ1-4, the complete variable domain is DVKVTQSSRYLVKRTGEKVFLECVQDMDHENMFWYRQDPGLGLRLIYFSYDVKMKEKGDIPEGYSVSREKKERFSLILESASTNQTSMYLCASSYGDRGNEKLFFGSGTQLSVL.

This clone was seen more than once but under ten times. The chain has TRBV30 and TRBJ1-6; maybe TRBD1 (6 bases). The CDR3 covers 18 residues. V shed 4 bases and J shed 7 bases, with 26 bases lying between them. Germline CDR1 and CDR2: GTSNPN and SVGIG (reference sequence). CDR3 nucleotide sequence: TGTGCCTGGAATGTTGACAGGAATCTCGGTATAGTAAATTCACCCCTCCACTTT. Translation gives CAWNVDRNLGIVNSPLHF.

The chain is built from TRBV5-4 and TRBJ1-2; D uncertain. The CDR3 has 11 amino acids. V shed 0 bases and J shed 5 bases, with 2 bases lying between them. The germline CDR1 and CDR2 sequences are SGHNT and YYREEE (reference sequence). The CDR3: CASSLAYGYTF. CDR3 DNA: TGTGCCAGCAGCTTGGCTTATGGCTACACCTTC.

The chain couples TRBV7-9 to TRBJ2-1, with 11 bases aligning to TRBD2. CDR3 length: 16 amino acids. Germline lookup yields CDR1 SEHNR and CDR2 FQNEAQ (reference sequence). After removal of 5 bases from V and 7 bases from J, the junction contained 10 bases not matched to a gene. The CDR3, as DNA: TGTGCCAGCAGCCCCGTGGGACTAGCGGCCAAAAATGAGCAGTTCTTC. Translation gives CASSPVGLAAKNEQFF.